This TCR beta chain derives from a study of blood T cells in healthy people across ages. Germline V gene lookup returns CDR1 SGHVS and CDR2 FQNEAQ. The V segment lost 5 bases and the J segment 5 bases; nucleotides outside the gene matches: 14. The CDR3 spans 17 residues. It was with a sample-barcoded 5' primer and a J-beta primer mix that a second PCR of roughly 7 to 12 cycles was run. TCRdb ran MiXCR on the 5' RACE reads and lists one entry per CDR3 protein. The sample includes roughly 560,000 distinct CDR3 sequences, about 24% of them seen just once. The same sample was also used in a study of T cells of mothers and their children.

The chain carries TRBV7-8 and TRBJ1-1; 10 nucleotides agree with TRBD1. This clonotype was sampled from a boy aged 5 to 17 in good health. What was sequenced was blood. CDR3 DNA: TGTGCCAGCAGCGAACCAAGCGACAGGGGGCTATATACTGAAGCTTTCTTT. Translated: CASSEPSDRGLYTEAFF.